Shown below are 13 T cell receptor beta chains from a single sample sequenced in a study of T cell changes during pregnancy in multiple sclerosis. Profiled with immunoSEQ multiplex PCR; TCRdb holds only in-frame clones, not every one. The data contain fewer than 35,000 clones, 90% of them singletons. Sequencing used CD4+ T cells from peripheral blood mononuclear cells, obtained in the third trimester of pregnancy. These receptors were collected from a female donor in good health, enrolled as a control in a pregnancy study.

This chain uses TRBV10-3 with TRBJ2-1, with TRBD1 identical over 7 bases. There are 14 residues in the CDR3. Germline CDR1 ENHRY, CDR2 SYGVKD. Losses at the gene ends were 6 bases for V and 4 bases for J; bases not matched to a gene: 6. The CDR3 DNA follows: TGTGCCATCAGGGACGGGACAGAGTACAATGAGCAGTTCTTC. Encoded protein: CAIRDGTEYNEQFF.

This clone was seen once. The J gene is TRBJ2-3, the V gene TRBV7-8; 8 bases match TRBD2. The ends lost 2 bases at V and 4 bases at J; junction bases unmatched: 8. The CDR3 is 16 amino acids. The germline gives CDR1 SGHVS, CDR2 FQNEAQ. CDR3 region: CASSLLGTSVADTQYF. The CDR3 DNA reads TGTGCCAGCAGCTTACTAGGGACTAGTGTGGCAGATACGCAGTATTTT.

The chain couples TRBV9 to TRBJ2-3; 7 bases line up with TRBD2. J lost 3 bases, V lost 0 bases, and 1 base had no gene match. Germline V CDR1 and CDR2: SGDLS, YYNGEE. The CDR3 sequence is 14 residues long. Here the CDR3 DNA reads TGTGCCAGCAGCGTAGAACTAGCGACAGATACGCAGTATTTT. Protein: CASSVELATDTQYF.

The chain couples TRBV27 to TRBJ1-2, with D perhaps TRBD1 (5 bases). Germline CDR1 MNHEY, CDR2 SMNVEV (reference sequence). CDR3 size: 13 residues. With 3 bases removed from V and 5 bases from J, the gap between germline ends came to 10 bases. CDR3 in DNA: TGTGCCAGCAGTTTCAGGGATGGATATGGCTACACCTTC. As protein: CASSFRDGYGYTF.

V gene TRBV10-1 combines with J gene TRBJ1-2, with D hard to call. This CDR3 comprises 13 residues. CDR1 and CDR2 from the germline V gene are WNHNN and SYGVQD (reference sequence). V was shortened by 3 bases and J by 6 bases, with 11 bases between the two germline ends. In DNA form, the CDR3 reads TGCGCCAGCAGTGAACGAGCGCCAAATGGCTACACCTTC. Its translation is CASSERAPNGYTF.

The chain carries TRBV15 and TRBJ2-5, with 9 bases identical to TRBD2. Looked up from germline, CDR1 is LNHNV and CDR2 is YYDKDF (reference sequence). The CDR3 runs to 16 residues. Germline trimming cut 0 bases from V and 5 bases from J; bases unmatched to any gene: 7. The CDR3 is CATSRDLGGRVETQYF. The CDR3 DNA is TGTGCCACCAGCAGAGATCTCGGCGGGAGGGTGGAGACCCAGTACTTC.

The rearrangement joins TRBV2 to TRBJ2-2; D is ambiguous. Germline-derived CDR1 and CDR2 are SNHLY and FYNNEI. The CDR3 runs to 16 residues. Trimming pared 5 bases from V and 0 bases from J, leaving 13 bases between. The CDR3 region is CASSPPKASNTGELFF. CDR3 DNA sequence: TGTGCCAGCAGTCCTCCCAAAGCTTCGAACACCGGGGAGCTGTTTTTT.

The V and J genes are TRBV19 and TRBJ1-2; TRBD1 matches at 7 bases. Looked up from germline, CDR1 is LNHDA and CDR2 is SQIVND (reference sequence). There are 14 residues in the CDR3. The ends lost 5 bases at V and 6 bases at J; junction bases unmatched: 9. Written as DNA, the CDR3 is TGTGCCAGTAGTCTAGGGGGCACCCTCGATGGCTACACCTTC. As protein: CASSLGGTLDGYTF. The full variable domain, with the rest looked up from reference TRBV19 and TRBJ1-2, is DGGITQSPKYLFRKEGQNVTLSCEQNLNHDAMYWYRQDPGQGLRLIYYSQIVNDFQKGDIAEGYSVSREKKESFPLTVTSAQKNPTAFYLCASSLGGTLDGYTFGSGTRLTVV.

The V and J genes are TRBV28 and TRBJ2-3; unclear D gene. The CDR3 is 11 amino acids. With 8 bases removed from V and 4 bases from J, the gap between germline ends came to 7 bases. From germline, CDR1 is MDHEN and CDR2 SYDVKM. CDR3 nucleotide sequence: TGTGCCAGCGCCCGGGCAGATACGCAGTATTTT. Amino acids: CASARADTQYF. Supplemented by reference TRBV28 and TRBJ2-3, the full variable domain reads DVKVTQSSRYLVKRTGEKVFLECVQDMDHENMFWYRQDPGLGLRLIYFSYDVKMKEKGDIPEGYSVSREKKERFSLILESASTNQTSMYLCASARADTQYFGPGTRLTVL.

J is TRBJ2-1 and V is TRBV7-9; TRBD2 agrees at 13 bases. Per germline, CDR1 SEHNR and CDR2 FQNEAQ (reference sequence). There are 16 residues in the CDR3. V shed 5 bases and J 6 bases; nucleotides not matched to a gene: 7. The CDR3 bases are TGTGCCAGCAGCCCGCACCGACTAGCGGGAGGCAATGAGCAGTTCTTC. It translates to CASSPHRLAGGNEQFF.

The V gene is TRBV2, the J gene TRBJ2-3; 8 bases line up with TRBD2. Losses at the gene ends were 4 bases for V and 2 bases for J; bases not matched to a gene: 5. The CDR3 runs to 15 residues. Looked up from germline, CDR1 is SNHLY and CDR2 is FYNNEI. In nucleotides, the CDR3 is TGTGCCAGCAGTGTGCGTAGCGGGGACACAGATACGCAGTATTTT. This sequence encodes CASSVRSGDTDTQYF.

The chain has TRBV6-6 and TRBJ2-1; no definite D call. V dropped 2 bases and J dropped 0 bases, with 11 bases sitting between them. The CDR3 totals 16 residues. Germline V gene lookup returns CDR1 MNHNY and CDR2 SVGAGI (reference sequence). The CDR3 loop is CASSYVPRSSYNEQFF. CDR3 DNA sequence: TGTGCCAGCAGTTACGTGCCGCGGAGCTCCTACAATGAGCAGTTCTTC.

The chain uses TRBV7-9 and TRBJ1-2, with TRBD1 matching 11 bases. The V gene end was trimmed by 1 base and the J gene end by 4 bases; junction bases not matched to a gene: 8. The CDR3 sequence is 17 residues long. Germline V gene lookup returns CDR1 SEHNR and CDR2 FQNEAQ (reference sequence). CDR3 nucleotides: TGTGCCAGCAGCTTAGGGGGACCCGGGACAGGGGGCTATGGCTACACCTTC. It is translated as CASSLGGPGTGGYGYTF.